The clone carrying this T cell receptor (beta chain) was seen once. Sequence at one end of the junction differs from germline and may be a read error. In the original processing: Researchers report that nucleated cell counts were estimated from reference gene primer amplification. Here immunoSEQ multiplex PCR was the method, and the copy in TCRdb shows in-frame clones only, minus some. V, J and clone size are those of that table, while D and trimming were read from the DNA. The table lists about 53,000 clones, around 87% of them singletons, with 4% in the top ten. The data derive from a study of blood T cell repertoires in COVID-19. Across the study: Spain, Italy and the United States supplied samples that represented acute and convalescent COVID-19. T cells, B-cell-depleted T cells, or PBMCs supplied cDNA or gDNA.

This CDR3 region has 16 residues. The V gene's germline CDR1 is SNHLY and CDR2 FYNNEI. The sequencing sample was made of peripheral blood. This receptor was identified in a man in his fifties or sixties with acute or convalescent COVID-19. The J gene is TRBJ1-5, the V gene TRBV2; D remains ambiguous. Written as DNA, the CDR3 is TGTGCCAGCGGTGATTGGCCTCTGAATAGCAATCAGCCCCAGCATTTT. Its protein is CASGDWPLNSNQPQHF.